This is a list of T cell receptor beta chains from one sample in a study of T cell repertoires in cytomegalovirus infection. TCRdb reanalysed the reads using MiXCR and keeps one entry per CDR3 protein. The sample consists of around 550,000 distinct CDR3 sequences, more than 20% of them appearing once. The sequencing sample was made of PBMCs. All receptors derive from a human donor in good health (CMV status not recorded). Some clones in this sample may be carry-over from other donors' samples. Each CDR3 is given with its conserved first and last residue. Each record gives: V gene, D gene, J gene, clone size, CDR3 DNA, CDR3 protein. A D gene is named only where the DNA matches it firmly. A row's size may be missing; if present it is once, few, many or a size class.

>TRBV20-1|NA|TRBJ1-6|NA
TGCAGTGCCCCGGAGAGGGCAGGCGGGGGACACAATAATTCACCCCTCCACTTT
CSAPERAGGGHNNSPLHF
>TRBV28|TRBD1|TRBJ2-7|NA
TGTGCCAGCACTTCCGGGACAGCTTCCTACGAGCAGTACTTC
CASTSGTASYEQYF
>TRBV7-9|TRBD1|TRBJ2-7|NA
TGTGCCAGCGGCTTAGGTGGGACAGGGGAGCTCGAGCAGTACTTC
CASGLGGTGELEQYF
>TRBV7-8|TRBD1|TRBJ1-1|many
TGTGCCAGCAGCTTGCAGGGGGAAGACACTGAAGCTTTCTTT
CASSLQGEDTEAFF
>TRBV11-3|TRBD2|TRBJ2-1|few
TGTGCCAGCAGCCCATTCCCCCTAGCGGGTGAGCAGTTCTTC
CASSPFPLAGEQFF
>TRBV7-6|NA|TRBJ2-5|few
TGTGCCAGCAGCTCCTCGGACTACGAAGAGACCCAGTACTTC
CASSSSDYEETQYF
>TRBV2|NA|TRBJ2-3|NA
TGTGCCAGCAGTGAGCGGGAAACTTCAGATACGCAGTATTTT
CASSERETSDTQYF
>TRBV6-2/TRBV6-3|NA|TRBJ2-7|few
TGTGCCAGCAGAACTCAGGGGTGGGAGCAGTACTTC
CASRTQGWEQYF
>TRBV7-2|NA|TRBJ2-5|NA
TGTGCCAGCAGCTCTGGGGGAGGAAAAGAGACCCAGTACTTC
CASSSGGGKETQYF
>TRBV7-2|NA|TRBJ1-6|few
TGTGCCAGCAGCTTTTCAGGGGAGAATAATTCACCCCTCCACTTT
CASSFSGENNSPLHF
>TRBV15|NA|TRBJ1-5|NA
TGTGCCACCAGCAGAGATCTGGGGGAGGGCCAGCCCCAGCATTTT
CATSRDLGEGQPQHF
>TRBV3-1|TRBD2|TRBJ2-7|NA
TGTGCCAGCAGCCAAGCTAGCGGGACCTACGAGCAGTACTTC
CASSQASGTYEQYF
>TRBV7-9|NA|TRBJ2-5|NA
TGTGCCAGCAGCTTAGCTGGTGGTGGGACCGAGACCCAGTACTTC
CASSLAGGGTETQYF
>TRBV2|NA|TRBJ1-4|NA
TGTGCCAGCAGTGAGTCAGGAGCTGAAAAACTGTTTTTT
CASSESGAEKLFF
>TRBV6-2/TRBV6-3|TRBD2|TRBJ2-1|few
TGTGCCAGCAGTTACTCGACTGCGGCGGGAGTAGGTTTCAATGAGCAGTTCTTC
CASSYSTAAGVGFNEQFF
>TRBV6-2/TRBV6-3|NA|TRBJ1-2|NA
TGTGCCAGCAGTCGTCAGGGACACTATGGCTACACCTTC
CASSRQGHYGYTF
>TRBV6-6|NA|TRBJ1-5|once
TGTGCCAGCGGAGTATCAGGGGCCAGCCATCAGCCCCAGCATTTT
CASGVSGASHQPQHF
>TRBV5-1|NA|TRBJ1-1|NA
TGCGCCAGCAGCCCGGGGGGGGGTTTCGCTGAAGCTTTCTTT
CASSPGGGFAEAFF
>TRBV7-2|NA|TRBJ2-1|few
TGTGCCAGCAGCACGCGACTCTGGAACAATGAGCAGTTCTTC
CASSTRLWNNEQFF
>TRBV6-2/TRBV6-3|NA|TRBJ1-4|NA
TGTGCCAGCAGTTACTCTTTCGGACGGCCCGCCGCTGAAAAACTGTTTTTT
CASSYSFGRPAAEKLFF
>TRBV27|NA|TRBJ2-5|NA
TGTGCCAGCAGTTTATCGAACGGTCAGGGGCAAGAGACCCAGTACTTC
CASSLSNGQGQETQYF
>TRBV7-6|NA|TRBJ2-3|NA
TGTGCCAGCAGGTTACAGGGTTCCGATACGCAGTATTTT
CASRLQGSDTQYF